The sequence of this T cell receptor (beta chain) was determined in a study of blood T cell repertoires in COVID-19. About the research overall: T cells, B-cell-depleted T cells, or PBMCs supplied cDNA or gDNA.

V was shortened by 6 bases and J by 4 bases, with 11 bases between the two germline ends. The germline V gene has CDR1 SGDLS and CDR2 YYNGEE. The CDR3 length is 13 residues. Living in roughly 23 US areas, the participants were between roughly 18 and 95 years of age. Clinical history as reported by participants underpinned cohort assignment. The recovered donors of Cohort 3 showed two negative PCRs, clearance, or symptom resolution. The protocol was immunoSEQ multiplex PCR, while the TCRdb copy is restricted to in-frame clones and leaves out a portion. The repertoire holds 250,000 or so clones, more than 85% seen once, with 1.5% to 2% in the top ten.

The source is a woman between 45 and 65 years old who had recovered from COVID-19. The genes are TRBV9 and TRBJ1-3; tentative D call: TRBD1 (5 bases). Sequenced input: PBMCs or T cells enriched from blood (not recorded which). The CDR3 loop reads CASKDRIGNTIYF. The DNA of the CDR3 is TGTGCCAGCAAAGACAGAATAGGAAACACCATATATTTT.